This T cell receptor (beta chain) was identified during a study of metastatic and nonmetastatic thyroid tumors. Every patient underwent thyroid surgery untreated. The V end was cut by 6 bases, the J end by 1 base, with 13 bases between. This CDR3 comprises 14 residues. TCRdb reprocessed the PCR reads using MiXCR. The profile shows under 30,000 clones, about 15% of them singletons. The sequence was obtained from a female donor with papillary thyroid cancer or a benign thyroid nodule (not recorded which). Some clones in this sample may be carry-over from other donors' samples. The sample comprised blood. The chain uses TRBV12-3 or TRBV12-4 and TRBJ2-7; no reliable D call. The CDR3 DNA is TGTGCCAGCAGACTTAACTCGGAATCCTACGAGCAGTACTTC. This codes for CASRLNSESYEQYF.